The rows below give T cell receptor beta chains drawn from one sample of a study of blood T cell repertoires in COVID-19. Sequenced by immunoSEQ multiplex PCR; TCRdb stores in-frame clones only, minus some. The sample has about 150,000 clones; 84% are singletons. What was sequenced was peripheral blood. The receptors stem from a human donor in a cohort sampled during active COVID-19. Both conserved end residues are part of each CDR3. D genes are given only for firm matches. A clone size is listed for some rows: how often the clone was seen (once, few, many), or a class if it is expanded.

. | TRBJ2-3 | . | TRBV6-5 | CASTPRGGDTQYF | TGTGCCAGCACCCCCCGGGGAGGAGATACGCAGTATTTT
. | TRBJ1-1 | . | TRBV5-4 | CASSRGERNTEAFF | TGTGCCAGCAGCCGCGGGGAGCGGAACACTGAAGCTTTCTTT
TRBD2 | TRBJ2-1 | . | TRBV4-2 | CASSQALAGVWNEQFF | TGTGCCAGCAGCCAGGCCCTAGCGGGAGTTTGGAATGAGCAGTTCTTC
. | TRBJ1-4 | . | TRBV18 | CASSRLREQGPNEKLFF | TGTGCCAGCTCACGACTTAGGGAACAGGGACCGAATGAAAAACTGTTTTTT
. | TRBJ1-6 | . | TRBV6-6 | CASSERGAYNSPLHF | TGTGCCAGCAGCGAACGGGGGGCTTATAATTCACCCCTCCACTTT
. | TRBJ1-5 | many | TRBV30 | CAWSYGQGLNQPQHF | TGTGCCTGGAGTTACGGGCAGGGGCTCAATCAGCCCCAGCATTTT
. | TRBJ2-2 | . | TRBV4-3 | CASTKYISGTRNTGELFF | TGCGCCAGCACCAAGTATATTTCGGGGACAAGGAACACCGGGGAGCTGTTTTTT
TRBD2 | TRBJ2-1 | . | TRBV7-2 | CASSLTSGGSYNEQFF | TGTGCCAGCAGCTTGACTAGCGGGGGGTCGTACAATGAGCAGTTCTTC
TRBD1 | TRBJ2-7 | . | TRBV6-2/TRBV6-3 | CASSRTGAYEQYF | TGTGCCAGCAGCCGGACAGGGGCCTACGAGCAGTACTTC
TRBD1 | TRBJ2-5 | . | TRBV5-8 | CASSLEGTGMVQETQYF | TGTGCCAGCAGCTTGGAGGGGACAGGGATGGTCCAAGAGACCCAGTACTTC
. | TRBJ1-3 | . | TRBV7-3 | CASRKTTNSGNTIYF | TGTGCCAGCAGGAAAACCACAAACTCTGGAAACACCATATATTTT
. | TRBJ2-3 | few | TRBV5-1 | CASSLASPRRDTQYF | TGCGCCAGCAGCTTGGCCTCCCCGAGGAGAGATACGCAGTATTTT
. | TRBJ2-7 | once | TRBV7-6 | CASSQTRENYEQYF | TGTGCCAGCAGCCAGACCCGGGAAAACTACGAGCAGTACTTC
. | TRBJ2-1 | few | TRBV7-3 | CASSALASYNEQFF | TGTGCCAGCAGCGCGCTCGCGTCCTACAATGAGCAGTTCTTC
TRBD1 | TRBJ1-3 | once | TRBV23-1 | CAIGQGSGNTIYF | TGCGCCATTGGACAGGGCTCCGGAAACACCATATATTTT
. | TRBJ1-5 | . | TRBV19 | CASSIRDLMEPQHF | TGTGCCAGTAGTATCCGGGATCTGATGGAGCCCCAGCATTTT
. | TRBJ1-2 | . | TRBV6-5 | CASREGDHYGYTF | TGTGCCAGCCGGGAGGGGGATCACTATGGCTACACCTTC
. | TRBJ1-5 | . | TRBV5-5 | CASSLRGNQPQHF | TGTGCCAGCAGCTTAAGGGGGAATCAGCCCCAGCATTTT
TRBD1 | TRBJ1-6 | . | TRBV18 | CASSPNRGQSPLHF | TGTGCCAGCTCACCAAACAGGGGGCAATCACCCCTCCACTTT
. | TRBJ2-1 | . | TRBV29-1 | CSSPRGGEQFF | TGCAGCTCCCCAAGAGGGGGTGAGCAGTTCTTC
TRBD1 | TRBJ1-2 | . | TRBV19 | CASSKGQVEPGYGYTF | TGTGCCAGTAGTAAGGGACAGGTTGAGCCAGGCTATGGCTACACCTTC
. | TRBJ1-3 | . | TRBV11-3 | CASSSAGDTIYF | TGTGCCAGCAGCTCGGCCGGGGACACCATATATTTT
TRBD1 | TRBJ2-5 | . | TRBV5-1 | CASSSDRGRTETQYF | TGCGCCAGCAGCTCAGACAGGGGGCGCACCGAGACCCAGTACTTC
. | TRBJ1-4 | . | TRBV19 | CASSIFGRESEKLFF | TGTGCCAGTAGTATATTCGGCAGGGAAAGCGAAAAACTGTTTTTT
. | TRBJ1-2 | . | TRBV12-5 | CASGYRQADGYTF | TGTGCTAGTGGCTACAGACAGGCAGATGGCTACACCTTC
. | TRBJ1-2 | . | TRBV19 | CASSLRGDYGYTF | TGTGCCAGTAGTCTCAGGGGAGATTATGGCTACACCTTC
. | TRBJ1-1 | few | TRBV2 | CASSEVMSNTEAFF | TGTGCCAGCAGTGAAGTAATGTCGAACACTGAAGCTTTCTTT
. | TRBJ2-2 | . | TRBV11-1 | CASSLGSGAPGELFF | TGTGCCAGCAGCTTAGGTTCAGGGGCCCCCGGGGAGCTGTTTTTT
TRBD1 | TRBJ2-7 | . | TRBV2 | CASSRQGDSYEQYF | TGTGCCAGCTCCCGACAGGGGGACTCCTACGAGCAGTACTTC
TRBD1 | TRBJ1-3 | . | TRBV30 | CAWQTGGLGNTIYF | TGTGCCTGGCAAACAGGGGGCTTGGGGAACACCATATATTTT
TRBD2 | TRBJ2-5 | . | TRBV11-3 | CASSFRLGSGYQETQYF | TGTGCCAGCAGCTTTCGGCTGGGTAGCGGGTACCAAGAGACCCAGTACTTC
. | TRBJ1-6 | . | TRBV7-9 | CASSRGSSGTLHF | TGTGCCAGCAGCCGGGGGTCGTCCGGGACCCTCCACTTT
. | TRBJ1-5 | . | TRBV30 | CAWSGRRSLYSNQPQHF | TGTGCCTGGAGCGGCAGGAGGTCCCTTTATAGCAATCAGCCCCAGCATTTT
TRBD1 | TRBJ2-1 | . | TRBV5-1 | CASAGGQGRNEQFF | TGCGCCAGCGCAGGGGGACAGGGGAGAAATGAGCAGTTCTTC
TRBD1 | TRBJ2-2 | . | TRBV4-3 | CASSQAGTGGLGELFF | TGCGCCAGCAGCCAAGCCGGGACAGGGGGCCTCGGGGAGCTGTTTTTT
. | TRBJ1-2 | once | TRBV5-1 | CASSSGQSYGYTF | TGCGCCAGCAGCTCCGGACAGTCCTATGGCTACACCTTC
. | TRBJ1-6 | . | TRBV5-5 | CASSLQQGHSPLHF | TGTGCCAGCAGCTTGCAACAGGGTCATTCACCCCTCCACTTT
TRBD1 | TRBJ2-2 | . | TRBV15 | CATSRAPRAQGAGELFF | TGTGCCACCAGCAGAGCCCCCCGGGCCCAGGGGGCCGGGGAGCTGTTTTTT
. | TRBJ2-5 | . | TRBV7-2 | CASSLGAQETQYF | TGTGCCAGCAGCTTAGGCGCTCAAGAGACCCAGTACTTC
. | TRBJ2-5 | . | TRBV25-1 | CARTLQQGSVFGETQYF | TGTGCCAGGACATTGCAGCAGGGAAGTGTGTTCGGAGAGACCCAGTACTTC
TRBD1 | TRBJ1-2 | . | TRBV24-1 | CATSQEGAGVYGYTF | TGTGCCACCAGTCAGGAGGGGGCAGGTGTCTATGGCTACACCTTC
. | TRBJ2-1 | few | TRBV5-6 | CASTSFSDEQFF | TGTGCCAGCACCTCCTTTTCCGATGAGCAGTTCTTC
. | TRBJ1-4 | . | TRBV18 | CASSAGRALNNEKLFF | TGTGCCAGCTCGGCGGGAAGAGCCCTAAATAATGAAAAACTGTTTTTT
TRBD1 | TRBJ1-1 | . | TRBV7-2 | CASSPGGFNTEAFF | TGTGCCAGCAGTCCAGGGGGCTTCAACACTGAAGCTTTCTTT
TRBD2 | TRBJ2-1 | . | TRBV29-1 | CSVGGGGSYNEQFF | TGCAGCGTTGGGGGGGGAGGCTCCTACAATGAGCAGTTCTTC
. | TRBJ2-4 | . | TRBV24-1 | CATSDLLQGLAKNIQYF | TGTGCCACCAGTGATTTGCTGCAGGGCTTGGCCAAAAACATTCAGTACTTC
TRBD1 | TRBJ1-5 | . | TRBV29-1 | CSVGQNKDQPQHF | TGCAGCGTGGGACAGAATAAGGATCAGCCCCAGCATTTT